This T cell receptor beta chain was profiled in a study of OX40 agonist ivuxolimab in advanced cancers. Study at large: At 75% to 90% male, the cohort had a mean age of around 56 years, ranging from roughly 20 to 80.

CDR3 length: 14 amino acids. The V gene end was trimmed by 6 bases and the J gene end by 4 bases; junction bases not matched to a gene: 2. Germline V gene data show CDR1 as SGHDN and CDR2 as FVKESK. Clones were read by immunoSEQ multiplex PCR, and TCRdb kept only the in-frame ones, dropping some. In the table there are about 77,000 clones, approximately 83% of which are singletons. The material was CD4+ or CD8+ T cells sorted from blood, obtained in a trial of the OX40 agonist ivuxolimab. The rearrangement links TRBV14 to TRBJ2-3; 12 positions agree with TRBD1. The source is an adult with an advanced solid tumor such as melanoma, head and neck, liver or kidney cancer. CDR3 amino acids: CASRGTGGADTQYF. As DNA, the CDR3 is TGTGCCAGCAGGGGGACAGGGGGCGCAGATACGCAGTATTTT. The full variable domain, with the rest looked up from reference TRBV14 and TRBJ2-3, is EAGVTQFPSHSVIEKGQTVTLRCDPISGHDNLYWYRRVMGKEIKFLLHFVKESKQDESGMPNNRFLAERTGGTYSTLKVQPAELEDSGVYFCASRGTGGADTQYFGPGTRLTVL.